This entry concerns a single T cell receptor beta chain. Its target antigen remains unknown. The input lacks base qualities; no much larger clone sits a single base away. Sequencing used an Illumina NovaSeq 6000. cDNA libraries for TCRalpha and TCRbeta were prepared by 5'RACE using constant-segment primers, with sample barcodes and unique molecular identifiers added. Trizol reagent was used to extract RNA from every sample. The libraries were amplified in two PCR steps, and the second step added a second sample barcode and Illumina TruSeq adapters. Sequencing of the libraries was done on an Illumina NovaSeq, producing 2 x 150 bp paired-end reads. The paper's data handling went like this. The reads were demultiplexed and collapsed into UMI-guided consensus sequences using migec v1.2.7. Using mixcr v2.1.11, UMI consensuses were aligned to TRA and TRB V and J templates and then assembled into clonotypes. Expanded or contracted clonotypes were those called significant by both edgeR and NoisET, with noise models trained on biological replicates. For edgeR calls, the cutoffs were a false discovery rate-adjusted p below 0.01 and a log2 fold-change threshold of 1. As an exploratory analysis of dynamics, PCA with hierarchical clustering was applied to max-normalized trajectories of the 1000 most abundant clonotypes. The CD4 or CD8 phenotype of responding clones was assigned using the separately sequenced CD4+ and CD8+ repertoires. TCRdb reprocessing: public reads trimmed at Q25 with fastp, clones called with MiXCR, in-frame beta chains kept. Duplicate CDR3 protein sequences are folded into a single record with the most common DNA and genes. What appears here as the V and J calls and clone size reflects TCRdb's work, not the paper's. The sample data list approximately 570,000 distinct CDR3 sequences, and more than 15% of these were observed just once. Approximately 12% of the sample is held by the ten biggest clonotypes.

This entry comes from a study of T-cell memory formation after mild COVID-19 (dated by TCRdb to the early 2020s). Some background on the complete study: Most TCR sequence clusters were specific to one of the two donors. T-cell clones expanding and contracting after mild COVID-19 in two donors were tracked by longitudinal TCRalpha and TCRbeta repertoire sequencing. Two young, previously healthy adult volunteers, one female and one male, were included in the cohort. What the research found in general, with its limitations: From day 15 to 85, contracting clones showed balanced CD4/CD8 phenotypes, whereas a second wave of clones that expanded from day 15 to 37 leaned towards CD4+. The study covered only a couple of mild cases, and larger cohorts including severe cases with pre-infection samples were considered necessary. The second-wave clones that peaked on day 37 were not confirmed to be SARS-CoV-2 specific. Contracting CD4+ clones were located mainly in the CM and EM memory subsets, whereas CD8+ clones were found to be enriched in EMRA. Some responding clones were detected in pre-infection memory, which suggested that pre-existing cross-reactive memory T cells had joined the SARS-CoV-2 response.

Reading the germline V gene gives CDR1 SGHAT and CDR2 FQNNGV. Compared with germline, V lacks 5 bases and J lacks 4 bases; bases without a gene match: 11. The cysteine opens and the phenylalanine closes a CDR3 of 18 amino acids. This entry keeps only the CDR3 DNA: 54 bases, framed from base 1. Ficoll-Paque density gradient centrifugation was the method used to isolate PBMCs. This sequence uses TRBV11-2 and TRBJ2-2, with 12 bases aligning to TRBD2. This clonotype was sampled from an adult woman who had mild COVID-19 (a few samples of this study predate the infection). The sample titles of this study are shuffled in the database, so cell type and time point are left out; the donor was told from shared clones. The source material was PBMCs or a T cell subset sorted from them (not recorded which). The sequenced DNA: TGTGCCAGCAGCCGGAGACTAGCGGGAGCCCGGGGCACCGGGGAGCTGTTTTTT. Its amino acids are CASSRRLAGARGTGELFF.